These 21 T cell receptor beta chains came from one sample sequenced in a study of beta chain features in type 1 diabetes. Their antigens remain unidentified. Sequencing targeted expressed TCRB transcripts, as all isolated RNA had been reverse transcribed. Sequencing used immunoSEQ multiplex PCR; TCRdb keeps in-frame clones, though not all of them. The sample consists of more than 100,000 clones, around 17% of them appearing once. Study findings and constraints: TCRB CDR3s from Type 1 diabetes patients were moderately but significantly shorter in all four CD4+ subsets.

The sample was central memory CD4+ T cells from blood. These receptors all stem from a man aged 30 to 39 with type 1 diabetes.

DNA for the CDR3: TGTGCCTGGAAACGGACTAGCGGGGTATGGTTTGACACCGGGGAGCTGTTTTTT. It is translated as CAWKRTSGVWFDTGELFF. The V and J genes are TRBV30 and TRBJ2-2, with 12 bases aligning to TRBD2. CDR3 size: 18 residues. Germline CDR1 and CDR2: GTSNPN and SVGIG (reference sequence). Trimming removed 4 bases from V and 3 bases from J; junction bases left unmatched: 12.

This clone was detected a few times. The V and J genes are TRBV4-3 and TRBJ2-2; D not resolved. Germline CDR1 LGHNA, CDR2 YSLEER. V lost 0 bases and J 4 bases, leaving 9 bases between the germline ends. The CDR3 covers 15 residues. As DNA, the CDR3 is TGCGCCAGCAGCCAAGATCCGGGTTTCACCGGGGAGCTGTTTTTT. Translating gives CASSQDPGFTGELFF.

The V gene is TRBV2, the J gene TRBJ2-1, with unresolved D. The CDR3 is made up of 12 amino acids. The V and J ends lost 2 bases and 8 bases respectively, with 7 bases between them. Germline CDR1 reads SNHLY; CDR2 reads FYNNEI. For the CDR3, the DNA is TGTGCCAGCAGTGAATCAGGTCATGAGCAGTTCTTC. It is translated as CASSESGHEQFF.

A few counts support this clone. The gene calls are TRBV2 and TRBJ2-1; the D gene is possibly TRBD1 (5 bases). Trimming took 7 bases from V and 5 from J, leaving 18 bases between them. Germline V gene lookup returns CDR1 SNHLY and CDR2 FYNNEI. This CDR3 is 15 amino acids long. The CDR3 DNA follows: TGTGCCAGCACACGGGCGACAGTCGGTGACAATGAGCAGTTCTTC. As protein: CASTRATVGDNEQFF.

There are a few counts of this clone. This rearrangement joins TRBV19 to TRBJ1-6; no clear D gene. The CDR3 length is 13 residues. Germline V CDR1 and CDR2: LNHDA, SQIVND (reference sequence). V was clipped by 4 bases and J by 7 bases, with 8 bases between them. The CDR3 sequence is CASSTMGNSPLHF. Here the CDR3 DNA reads TGTGCCAGTAGTACCATGGGGAATTCACCCCTCCACTTT.

This clone was seen repeatedly, ten times or more. Other DNA sequences in the same sample also yield this CDR3. The V call is TRBV25-1, the J call TRBJ2-7, with D perhaps matching TRBD1 (6 bases). From germline, CDR1 is MGHDK and CDR2 SYGVNS. Trimming cost V 4 bases and J 4 bases, with 26 bases left between them. CDR3 length: 18 residues. CDR3 residues: CASSAPHAQGPGGYEQYF. In nucleotides, the CDR3 is TGTGCCAGCAGTGCGCCTCACGCACAGGGACCCGGTGGATACGAGCAGTACTTC.

The rearrangement joins TRBV19 to TRBJ1-6, with a possible D match to TRBD1 (6 bases). V gave up 3 bases and J gave up 7 bases, with 13 bases separating them. The CDR3 sequence is 15 residues long. CDR1 is LNHDA and CDR2 is SQIVND in the germline V gene (reference sequence). CDR3 sequence reads: CASSIGGRGNSPLHF. The CDR3 coding sequence is TGTGCCAGTAGTATTGGGGGGCGAGGGAATTCACCCCTCCACTTT.

This chain connects TRBV29-1 to TRBJ2-4; maybe TRBD1 (6 bases). Germline V gives CDR1 SQVTM, CDR2 ANQGSEA. The CDR3 length is 14 residues. The ends were cut back, 1 base at V and 3 bases at J, with 10 bases in the middle. CDR3 in amino acids: CSVEARGVKNIQYF. CDR3 DNA: TGCAGCGTTGAAGCCAGGGGAGTCAAAAACATTCAGTACTTC.

The chain couples TRBV11-3 to TRBJ2-5; D gene ambiguous. The CDR3 spans 13 residues. V shed 5 bases and J shed 2 bases, with 9 bases lying between them. Per germline, CDR1 SGHNT and CDR2 YENEEA. The CDR3 sequence: CASSPDSQETQYF. The CDR3 coding sequence is TGTGCCAGCAGCCCCGACTCACAAGAGACCCAGTACTTC. The full variable domain, with the rest looked up from reference TRBV11-3 and TRBJ2-5, is EAGVVQSPRYKIIEKKQPVAFWCNPISGHNTLYWYLQNLGQGPELLIRYENEEAVDDSQLPKDRFSAERLKGVDSTLKIQPAELGDSAVYLCASSPDSQETQYFGPGTRLLVL.

In this sample, this clone turned up a few times. The rearrangement joins TRBV7-2 to TRBJ2-3; 7 nucleotides agree with TRBD2. Germline lookup yields CDR1 SGHTA and CDR2 FQGNSA. The CDR3 is 16 amino acids. The trim removed 4 bases at V and 6 bases at J, leaving 13 bases unmatched. The chain's CDR3 is CASSSGLTEYSDTQYF. CDR3 bases: TGTGCCAGCAGCTCGGGACTAACTGAATATTCGGATACGCAGTATTTT.

This chain connects TRBV25-1 to TRBJ1-2, with D perhaps matching TRBD1 (5 bases). CDR1 is MGHDK and CDR2 is SYGVNS in the germline V gene. This CDR3 has 15 amino acids. V was cut by 0 bases and J by 7 bases, with 15 bases left in between. CDR3 region: CASSEYSGTGGGYTF. For the CDR3, the DNA is TGTGCCAGCAGTGAATATTCGGGGACCGGTGGTGGCTACACCTTC.

The sample holds a few counts of this clone. The J gene is TRBJ1-4, the V gene TRBV7-9; D unresolved. V was trimmed by 2 bases and J by 4 bases, leaving 8 bases between them. CDR3 length: 14 amino acids. Germline V gene lookup returns CDR1 SEHNR and CDR2 FQNEAQ (reference sequence). CDR3 sequence: CASSLSRINEKLFF. The DNA of the CDR3 is TGTGCCAGCAGCTTAAGCAGAATTAATGAAAAACTGTTTTTT.

With regard to this clone: Other DNA sequences of this sample code for an identical CDR3. The rearrangement joins TRBV18 to TRBJ1-1; D is ambiguous. Germline lookup yields CDR1 KGHSH and CDR2 LQKENI. V dropped 2 bases and J dropped 3 bases, with 4 bases sitting between them. The CDR3 covers 12 residues. The CDR3, as DNA: TGTGCCAGCTCACCAAGGGACACTGAAGCTTTCTTT. This encodes CASSPRDTEAFF.

There are many counts of this clone. The chain recombines TRBV7-2 with TRBJ1-1, with 7 nucleotides matching TRBD1. Losses at the gene ends were 5 bases for V and 0 bases for J; bases not matched to a gene: 9. Germline V gene data show CDR1 as SGHTA and CDR2 as FQGNSA. This CDR3 region has 16 residues. DNA for the CDR3: TGTGCCAGCAGCCTCTCGACAGGGCTGATGAACACTGAAGCTTTCTTT. Its translation is CASSLSTGLMNTEAFF.

This clone was counted between two and nine times. The chain carries TRBV7-9 and TRBJ2-1; no clear D gene. The CDR3 loop spans 10 amino acids. In germline, CDR1 is SEHNR, CDR2 FQNEAQ (reference sequence). Trimming cost V 6 bases and J 10 bases, with 7 bases left between them. The CDR3 is CASSRSEQFF. CDR3 DNA: TGTGCCAGCAGTCGCTCCGAGCAGTTCTTC.

The sample holds a few counts of this clone. The V gene is TRBV30, the J gene TRBJ2-5, with unresolved D. The CDR3 sequence is 13 residues long. Deletions cut 2 bases from V and 2 bases from J, with 9 bases between. The germline V gene has CDR1 GTSNPN and CDR2 SVGIG (reference sequence). CDR3 sequence reads: CAWSLTEQETQYF. The CDR3 DNA reads as TGTGCCTGGAGTTTAACGGAACAAGAGACCCAGTACTTC.

This clone showed up just a few times. The CDR3 loop is CASSLGVGETQYF. CDR3 bases: TGTGCCAGCAGCTTAGGGGTAGGGGAGACCCAGTACTTC. The rearrangement links TRBV11-1 to TRBJ2-5; D gene ambiguous. V dropped 1 base and J dropped 5 bases, with 8 bases sitting between them. The CDR3 is 13 residues long. Germline V lookup: CDR1 SGHAT, CDR2 FQDESV (reference sequence).

This clone was seen a handful of times. This chain joins TRBV5-6 and TRBJ1-6; TRBD1 might be the D (5 bases). Trimming took 2 bases from V and 0 from J, leaving 6 bases between them. CDR1 is SGHDT and CDR2 is YYEEEE in the germline V gene. This CDR3 has 15 amino acids. The DNA for the CDR3 is TGTGCCAGCAGCTTCAGGGACTCCTATAATTCACCCCTCCACTTT. Amino acids: CASSFRDSYNSPLHF.

This clone was observed a handful of times. The chain links TRBV7-9 to TRBJ2-2, with D tentatively TRBD2 (6 bases). The CDR3 runs 15 residues. From germline, CDR1 is SEHNR and CDR2 FQNEAQ (reference sequence). Deletions cut 7 bases from V and 2 bases from J, with 14 bases between. The CDR3 loop reads CASNLRGNNTGELFF. The DNA of the CDR3 is TGTGCCAGCAACCTTCGGGGGAATAACACCGGGGAGCTGTTTTTT. Combining the CDR3 with reference TRBV7-9 and TRBJ2-2 gives the whole variable domain DTGVSQNPRHKITKRGQNVTFRCDPISEHNRLYWYRQTLGQGPEFLTYFQNEAQLEKSRLLSDRFSAERPKGSFSTLEIQRTEQGDSAMYLCASNLRGNNTGELFFGEGSRLTVL.

The chain joins TRBV29-1 to TRBJ2-3; TRBD1 might be the D (6 bases). The CDR3 has 13 residues. Germline values: CDR1 SQVTM, CDR2 ANQGSEA. V dropped 6 bases and J dropped 1 base, with 11 bases sitting between them. The CDR3 bases are TGCAGCGTACTAGGGGGTCGCACAGATACGCAGTATTTT. As protein: CSVLGGRTDTQYF.

This clone qualifies as medium-sized (0.01 to 0.1%). V gene TRBV14 combines with J gene TRBJ1-4; TRBD1 matches at 7 bases. CDR1 is SGHDN, CDR2 FVKESK, per germline. Unmatched junction bases numbered 7, after V lost 4 bases and J lost 5 bases. CDR3 length: 15 amino acids. The CDR3 DNA sequence: TGTGCCAGCAGCCTCCTAGGGGGCAGAAATGAAAAACTGTTTTTT. Encoded protein: CASSLLGGRNEKLFF. The entire variable domain, with the rest obtained from reference TRBV14 and TRBJ1-4, is as follows: EAGVTQFPSHSVIEKGQTVTLRCDPISGHDNLYWYRRVMGKEIKFLLHFVKESKQDESGMPNNRFLAERTGGTYSTLKVQPAELEDSGVYFCASSLLGGRNEKLFFGSGTQLSVL.